What follows are 11 T cell receptor beta chains derived from one specimen sequenced in a study of regulatory T cells in long-lasting Graves disease. In building TCR beta libraries, iRepertoire HTBI primers were used together with Arm-PCR of CDR3 regions. TCRdb re-analysed the multiplex PCR reads in MiXCR, keeping a single row per CDR3 protein. The top ten clones hold roughly 7.7% of a sample with roughly 500,000 distinct CDR3 sequences, 20% to 25% of them seen once. Sample time point: persistent/refractory GD, antithyroid drugs over 5 years with positive TRAb. Isolated PBMC RNA provided the starting material for the TCR library. The sample here was peripheral blood mononuclear cells (PBMCs), taken when the disease was refractory, from a patient treated with antithyroid drugs. The origin of the receptors is a female donor with Graves disease.

The V call is TRBV29-1, the J call TRBJ2-7; perhaps TRBD1 as D (6 bases). Trimming removed 0 bases at V and 4 bases at J, with 13 bases between. This CDR3 has 14 residues. In germline, CDR1 is SQVTM, CDR2 ANQGSEA. The CDR3, as DNA: TGCAGCGTTGAAGATCCGGTCGACAGGTACGAGCAGTACTTC. Translating it yields CSVEDPVDRYEQYF.

The J gene is TRBJ2-7, the V gene TRBV6-2 or TRBV6-3; D unclear. Germline values: CDR1 MNHEY, CDR2 SVGEGT. V dropped 0 bases and J dropped 5 bases, with 11 bases sitting between them. The CDR3 extends over 14 amino acids. CDR3 DNA: TGTGCCAGCAGTTACTCGGCATTTGGAGACGAGCAGTACTTC. As protein: CASSYSAFGDEQYF.

This clonotype was seen only a few times. The chain joins TRBV6-1 to TRBJ2-2, with D uncertain. Germline V gene data show CDR1 as MNHNS and CDR2 as SASEGT. The CDR3 spans 16 residues. The ends were cut back, 7 bases at V and 6 bases at J, with 21 bases in the middle. The CDR3 nucleotides read TGTGCCAGCACCTGGAGATTAGCACAGTACGCCGGGGAGCTGTTTTTT. Translating gives CASTWRLAQYAGELFF.

The rearrangement joins TRBV7-2 to TRBJ2-3, with 7 bases that match TRBD2. The germline V gene has CDR1 SGHTA and CDR2 FQGNSA. V dropped 4 bases and J dropped 2; count of bases not matched to a gene: 9. The CDR3 spans 16 residues. The CDR3 here is CASSSLGGDYTDTQYF. CDR3 bases: TGTGCCAGCAGCTCCCTGGGTGGGGACTACACAGATACGCAGTATTTT.

The chain has TRBV2 and TRBJ2-7, with TRBD1 identical over 10 bases. CDR1 SNHLY and CDR2 FYNNEI come from the germline V gene. Germline trimming cut 4 bases from V and 11 bases from J; bases unmatched to any gene: 8. The CDR3 contains 13 residues. The CDR3 reads CASSAVGQGVEYF. The CDR3 DNA reads TGTGCCAGCAGTGCTGTTGGACAGGGGGTAGAGTACTTC. Filled out from reference TRBV2 and TRBJ2-7, the complete variable domain reads EPEVTQTPSHQVTQMGQEVILRCVPISNHLYFYWYRQILGQKVEFLVSFYNNEISEKSEIFDDQFSVERPDGSNFTLKIRSTKLEDSAMYFCASSAVGQGVEYFGPGTRLTVT.

In this sample, this clonotype turned up many times. The J gene is TRBJ1-1, the V gene TRBV2, with TRBD1 identical over 7 bases. J was trimmed by 3 bases and V by 9 bases; bases with no gene match: 7. CDR1 and CDR2 from the germline V gene are SNHLY and FYNNEI. This CDR3 contains 13 residues. The CDR3 region is CARCIDRDTEAFF. Written as DNA, the CDR3 is TGTGCCAGGTGCATCGACAGGGACACTGAAGCTTTCTTT.

The chain is built from TRBV7-9 and TRBJ2-4; no clear D. CDR3 length: 13 residues. CDR1 is SEHNR and CDR2 is FQNEAQ in the germline V gene (reference sequence). The V and J ends lost 0 bases and 5 bases respectively, with 5 bases between them. The CDR3 loop is CASSLAMENIQYF. The CDR3 DNA sequence: TGTGCCAGCAGCTTAGCCATGGAAAACATTCAGTACTTC.

The rearrangement uses TRBV20-1 and TRBJ2-2; TRBD2 matches at 13 bases. Trimming cost V 1 base and J 5 bases; bases outside gene matches: 4. In germline, CDR1 is DFQATT, CDR2 SNEGSKA (reference sequence). The length of the CDR3 is 16 residues. CDR3 sequence: CSARGLAGGVTGELFF. The CDR3 coding sequence is TGCAGTGCTAGAGGACTAGCGGGAGGAGTAACCGGGGAGCTGTTTTTT.

The V gene is TRBV27, the J gene TRBJ1-5; D is uncertain. The germline V and J ends were trimmed by 9 bases and 7 bases, with 13 bases remaining between them. Germline CDR1 reads MNHEY; CDR2 reads SMNVEV (reference sequence). The CDR3 loop spans 12 amino acids. The CDR3 DNA is TGTGCCAGTTCGATCTCGGGACAGCCCCAGCATTTT. It is translated as CASSISGQPQHF.

V usage is TRBV7-9 and J usage is TRBJ1-2; no clear D. Germline values: CDR1 SEHNR, CDR2 FQNEAQ (reference sequence). V was pared by 2 bases and J by 3 bases, with 7 bases between. CDR3 size: 13 residues. Here the CDR3 DNA reads TGTGCCAGCAGCTTACACCAGGACTATGGCTACACCTTC. Translation gives CASSLHQDYGYTF.

The genes are TRBV12-3 or TRBV12-4 and TRBJ1-1; 7 bases are shared with TRBD1. This CDR3 region has 15 residues. Trimming took 5 bases from V and 5 from J; bases not matched to a gene: 11. The CDR3 loop is CASSQLSGGWTEAFF. The CDR3 nucleotides are TGTGCCAGCAGTCAACTCTCAGGGGGATGGACTGAAGCTTTCTTT.